The clone carrying this TCR beta chain occurred once. The data were produced by immunoSEQ multiplex PCR, yet TCRdb's version contains in-frame clones alone and is incomplete. The sample lists roughly 810,000 clones, about 96% occurring once. Naive-designated CD8 cells lacked CD45RO, were positively enriched for CCR7, and omitted terminally differentiated effector memory CD45RA+ cells. The CDR3 extends over 16 amino acids. From germline, CDR1 is MNHEY and CDR2 SVGAGI. V gave up 0 bases and J gave up 4 bases; unmatched junction bases: 5. These data are taken from a study of shared clonotypes between healthy human individuals. Study-level information: Three plates each covered CD4 naive and memory; CD8 naive two, CD8 memory one.

This chain joins TRBV6-5 and TRBJ2-1; 8 bases agree with TRBD2. This sequence was found in a man aged 25 to 40 in good health. Sequencing input: naive CD8+ T cells sorted from blood. CDR3 nucleotides: TGTGCCAGCAGTTACTCAGCGGGAGAGGAGTACAATGAGCAGTTCTTC. Residues: CASSYSAGEEYNEQFF.